This T cell receptor (beta chain) is from a study of blood T cell repertoires in COVID-19. About the research overall: Spain, Italy and the United States supplied samples that represented acute and convalescent COVID-19. From T cells, B-cell-depleted T cells, or PBMCs came the material, which was cDNA or gDNA.

In the original workflow: Reference gene primer amplification yielded estimated nucleated cell counts. The method was immunoSEQ multiplex PCR; TCRdb's version includes in-frame clones alone and lacks a portion of them. That table supplies the V and J calls and clone size; D and trimming were determined from the DNA. This sample carries about 190,000 clones, 79% of them seen once, and the ten largest clones take 15% to 20%. CDR3 length: 16 amino acids. Germline CDR1 is SQVTM and CDR2 is ANQGSEA. J lost 3 bases, V lost 1 base, and 7 bases had no gene match. The specimen sequenced was peripheral blood. This receptor was taken from a man aged 60 to 69 with active or convalescent COVID-19. This chain connects TRBV29-1 to TRBJ2-3; 10 positions agree with TRBD2. This chain's CDR3 is CSVEGWISGRTDTQYF. The CDR3 coding sequence is TGCAGCGTTGAAGGTTGGATTAGCGGGAGGACAGATACGCAGTATTTT.